This T cell receptor (beta chain) was sequenced for a study of glioma-infiltrating T cells. Study in general: Glioblastomas were WHO grade IV, sampled at first diagnosis; low-grade were grade II. Broader study findings: Patients with low tissue-blood divergence carried a signature set of shared blood CDR3 motifs.

The sample holds a few counts of this clonotype. What it binds is unknown. Germline V lookup: CDR1 MDHEN, CDR2 SYDVKM. Trimming left V 6 bases short and J 4 bases short, with 13 bases between. CDR3 size: 14 residues. The iRepertoire nested amplicon-rescue multiplex PCR amplified TCR alpha and beta CDR3s from RNA. TCRdb re-derived calls from the multiplex PCR reads in MiXCR, one entry per CDR3 protein. The sample lists more than 350,000 distinct CDR3 sequences; less than 50% were seen once. This chain joins TRBV28 and TRBJ1-5, with D possibly TRBD1 on 5 matching bases. This sequence was found in a human donor with low-grade glioma or glioblastoma, undergoing nonglioma brain surgery, or in good health (not recorded which). Sequenced sample: glioma tissue, nonneoplastic brain tissue, or PBMCs (not recorded which). The CDR3 here is CASSLQEGNQPQHF. The CDR3 region has the DNA TGTGCCAGCAGCTTACAGGAGGGTAATCAGCCCCAGCATTTT.